This T cell receptor beta chain was sequenced in a study of metastatic and nonmetastatic thyroid tumors. Study as a whole: The study looked at repertoires side by side in blood and in tumor or nodule tissue from malignant and benign thyroid patients. Whole-study findings and limits: Across blood and tumor, TCR beta diversity in malignant thyroid tumors was reportedly significantly higher than in benign nodules.

With MiXCR, TCRdb called clones anew from the PCR reads. The sample lists around 26,000 clones, 13% seen once, with around an eighth in the top ten. The germline V gene has CDR1 SNHLY and CDR2 FYNNEI. Trimming stripped 4 bases from V and 1 base from J, with 7 bases between. The CDR3 length is 14 residues. No patient received treatment before thyroid surgery. This clone appeared many times. What it binds is unknown. This receptor was obtained from a female donor with papillary thyroid cancer or a benign thyroid nodule (not recorded which). Some clones in this sample may be carry-over from other donors' samples. Sequencing input: blood. The V gene is TRBV2, the J gene TRBJ2-2, with D possibly TRBD2 on 5 matching bases. In DNA form, the CDR3 reads TGTGCCAGCAGTGGGCGGGTGAACACCGGGGAGCTGTTTTTT. The encoded protein is CASSGRVNTGELFF.